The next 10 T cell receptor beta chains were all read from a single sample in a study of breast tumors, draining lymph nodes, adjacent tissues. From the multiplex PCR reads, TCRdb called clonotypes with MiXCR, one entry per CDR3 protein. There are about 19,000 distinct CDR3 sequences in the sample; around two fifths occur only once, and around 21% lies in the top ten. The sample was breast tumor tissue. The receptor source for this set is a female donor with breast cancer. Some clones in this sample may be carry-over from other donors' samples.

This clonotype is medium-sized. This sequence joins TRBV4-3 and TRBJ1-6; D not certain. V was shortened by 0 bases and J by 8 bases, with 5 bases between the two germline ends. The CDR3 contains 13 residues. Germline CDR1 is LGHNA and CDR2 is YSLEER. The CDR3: CASSQDRDSPLHF. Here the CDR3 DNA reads TGCGCCAGCAGCCAAGATAGGGATTCACCCCTCCACTTT.

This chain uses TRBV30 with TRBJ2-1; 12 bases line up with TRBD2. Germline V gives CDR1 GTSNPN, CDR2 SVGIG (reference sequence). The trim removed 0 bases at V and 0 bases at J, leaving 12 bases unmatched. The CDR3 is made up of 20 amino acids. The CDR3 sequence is CAWSVRTSGTFGGSYNEQFF. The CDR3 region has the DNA TGTGCCTGGAGTGTACGGACTAGCGGGACTTTTGGGGGCTCCTACAATGAGCAGTTCTTC.

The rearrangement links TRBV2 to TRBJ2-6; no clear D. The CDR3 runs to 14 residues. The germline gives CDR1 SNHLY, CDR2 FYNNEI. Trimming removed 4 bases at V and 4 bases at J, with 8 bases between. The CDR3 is CASSARSGANVLTF. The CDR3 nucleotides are TGTGCCAGCAGTGCAAGGTCCGGGGCCAACGTCCTGACTTTC.

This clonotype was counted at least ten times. The CDR3 DNA reads TGCGCCAGCAGCCAAGATATCCGGGAGGCGAGTGGGGCCAACGTCCTGACTTTC. This codes for CASSQDIREASGANVLTF. The J gene is TRBJ2-6, the V gene TRBV4-1, with 7 bases that match TRBD2. V dropped 0 bases and J dropped 3; count of bases not matched to a gene: 8. The CDR3 is 18 residues long. CDR1 and CDR2 from the germline V gene are MGHRA and YSYEKL.

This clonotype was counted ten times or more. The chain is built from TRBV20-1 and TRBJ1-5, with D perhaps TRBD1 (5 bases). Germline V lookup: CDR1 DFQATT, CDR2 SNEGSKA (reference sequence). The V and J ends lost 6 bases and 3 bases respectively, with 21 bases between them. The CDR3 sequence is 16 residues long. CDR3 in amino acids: CSASQGTDYTNQPQHF. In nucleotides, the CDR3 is TGCAGTGCCAGCCAGGGAACAGATTATACCAATCAGCCCCAGCATTTT.

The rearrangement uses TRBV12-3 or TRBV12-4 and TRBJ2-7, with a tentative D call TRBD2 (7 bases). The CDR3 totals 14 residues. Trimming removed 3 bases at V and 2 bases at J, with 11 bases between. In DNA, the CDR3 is TGTGCCAGCAGTTTTAAGGGGGGGCCCTACGAGCAGTACTTC. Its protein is CASSFKGGPYEQYF.

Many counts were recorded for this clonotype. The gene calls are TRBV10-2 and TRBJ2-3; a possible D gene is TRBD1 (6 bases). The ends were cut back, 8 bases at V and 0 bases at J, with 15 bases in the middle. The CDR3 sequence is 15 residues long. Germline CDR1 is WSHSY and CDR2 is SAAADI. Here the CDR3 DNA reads TGCGCCAGCTCGGACGGGACACCAAGCACAGATACGCAGTATTTT. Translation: CASSDGTPSTDTQYF.

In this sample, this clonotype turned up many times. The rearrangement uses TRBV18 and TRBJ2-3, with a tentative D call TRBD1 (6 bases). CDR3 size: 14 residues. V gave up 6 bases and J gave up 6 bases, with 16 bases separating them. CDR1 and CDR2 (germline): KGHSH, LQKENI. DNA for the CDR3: TGTGCCAGCTCGACGACCAGGGGTTCTGATACGCAGTATTTT. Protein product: CASSTTRGSDTQYF.

In DNA form, the CDR3 reads TGTGCCAGCAGTATCGACGGGACAGATACGCAGTATTTT. This translates into CASSIDGTDTQYF. J is TRBJ2-3 and V is TRBV28; D unclear. CDR3 length: 13 amino acids. Germline CDR1 and CDR2: MDHEN and SYDVKM. The germline V and J ends were trimmed by 5 bases and 3 bases, with 9 bases remaining between them. The full variable domain, completed using reference TRBV28 and TRBJ2-3, is DVKVTQSSRYLVKRTGEKVFLECVQDMDHENMFWYRQDPGLGLRLIYFSYDVKMKEKGDIPEGYSVSREKKERFSLILESASTNQTSMYLCASSIDGTDTQYFGPGTRLTVL.

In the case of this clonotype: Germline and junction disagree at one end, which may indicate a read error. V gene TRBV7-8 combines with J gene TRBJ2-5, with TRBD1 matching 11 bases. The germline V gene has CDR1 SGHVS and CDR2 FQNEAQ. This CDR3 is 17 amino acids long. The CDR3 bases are TGTGCCAGCAACTTAGGTTCGGGACAGGGGGTACAAGAGACCCAGTACTTC. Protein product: CASNLGSGQGVQETQYF.